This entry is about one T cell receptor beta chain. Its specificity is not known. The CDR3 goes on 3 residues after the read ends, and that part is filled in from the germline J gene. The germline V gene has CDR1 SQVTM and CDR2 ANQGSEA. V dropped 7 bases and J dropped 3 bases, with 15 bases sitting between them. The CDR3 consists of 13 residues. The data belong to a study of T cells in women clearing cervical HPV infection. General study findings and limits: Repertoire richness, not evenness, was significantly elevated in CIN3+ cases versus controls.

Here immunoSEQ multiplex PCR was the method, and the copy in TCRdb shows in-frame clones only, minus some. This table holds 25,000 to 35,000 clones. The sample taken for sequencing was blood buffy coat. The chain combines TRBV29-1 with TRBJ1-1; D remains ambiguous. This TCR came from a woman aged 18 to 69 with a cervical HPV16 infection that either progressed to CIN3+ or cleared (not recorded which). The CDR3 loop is CSASYSWDTEAFF. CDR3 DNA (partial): TGCAGCGCCTCGTATAGCTGGGACACTGAA.